Here is one T cell receptor beta chain with its context. Its antigen is not identified. PCR was performed using 60 Vbeta and 13 Jbeta primers. Clones were read by immunoSEQ multiplex PCR, and TCRdb kept only the in-frame ones, dropping some. The sample holds 100,000 to 150,000 clones, approximately 8.7% seen once. This specimen belongs to a study of cytomegalovirus exposure and HLA in healthy donors. Study-wide results and caveats: Being productive about 90% or about 30% of the time was typical of most TCR beta V segments in an earlier analysis.

CDR1 and CDR2 (germline): SGDLS, YYNGEE. The V segment lost 0 bases and the J segment 2 bases; nucleotides outside the gene matches: 3. The CDR3 extends over 16 amino acids. Sequenced sample: PBMCs. The rearrangement links TRBV9 to TRBJ2-1, with 9 bases lining up with TRBD2. The sequence was obtained from a man aged 35 to 55 in good health and CMV-seronegative. This chain's CDR3 is CASSVDGGGAYNEQFF. The CDR3 nucleotides read TGTGCCAGCAGCGTAGATGGCGGGGGGGCCTACAATGAGCAGTTCTTC.